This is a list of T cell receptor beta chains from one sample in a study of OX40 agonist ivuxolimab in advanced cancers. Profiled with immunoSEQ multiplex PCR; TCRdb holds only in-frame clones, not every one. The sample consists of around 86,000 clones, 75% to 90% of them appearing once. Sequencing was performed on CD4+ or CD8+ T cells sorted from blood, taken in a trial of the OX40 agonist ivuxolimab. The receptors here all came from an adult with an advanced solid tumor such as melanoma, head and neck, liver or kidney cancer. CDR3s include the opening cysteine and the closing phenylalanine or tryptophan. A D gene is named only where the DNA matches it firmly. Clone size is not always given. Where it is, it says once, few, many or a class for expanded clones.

CDR3: CASRDRGSKHYEQYF
DNA: TGTGCCAGCCGGGACAGGGGTTCGAAACACTACGAGCAGTACTTC
V: TRBV7-9
J: TRBJ2-7
D: TRBD1
size: few

CDR3: CASSGDGRSTNYGYTF
DNA: TGCGCCAGCAGCGGGGACGGTAGATCTACTAACTATGGCTACACCTTC
V: TRBV5-1
J: TRBJ1-2
D: -
size: -

CDR3: CASSPPSGTGELFF
DNA: TGTGCCAGCTCACCACCTTCCGGCACCGGGGAGCTGTTTTTT
V: TRBV18
J: TRBJ2-2
D: -
size: -

CDR3: CASRKTGVTNEQYF
DNA: TGTGCCAGCAGAAAAACAGGGGTCACGAACGAGCAGTACTTC
V: TRBV28
J: TRBJ2-7
D: TRBD1
size: -

CDR3: CASSLYGQVDGGKLFF
DNA: TGTGCCAGCAGTCTCTATGGACAGGTCGATGGGGGAAAACTGTTTTTT
V: TRBV28
J: TRBJ1-4
D: TRBD1
size: -

CDR3: CASSDTGFGQYF
DNA: TGTGCCAGCAGTGATACAGGGTTCGGGCAGTACTTC
V: TRBV25-1
J: TRBJ2-7
D: -
size: -

CDR3: CASSEGRSGREDTQYF
DNA: TGTGCCAGCAGCGAAGGGCGGAGCGGTCGGGAAGATACGCAGTATTTT
V: TRBV9
J: TRBJ2-3
D: -
size: -

CDR3: CAWSRIGGQGYTEAFF
DNA: TGTGCCTGGAGCCGAATAGGGGGACAGGGGTACACTGAAGCTTTCTTT
V: TRBV30
J: TRBJ1-1
D: TRBD1
size: once

CDR3: CASSYSIGLYGYTF
DNA: TGTGCCAGCAGTTACTCGATAGGTCTCTATGGCTACACCTTC
V: TRBV6-6
J: TRBJ1-2
D: -
size: -

CDR3: CASSQARQGRTETQYF
DNA: TGCGCCAGCAGCCAAGCGAGACAGGGGAGGACGGAGACCCAGTACTTC
V: TRBV4-1
J: TRBJ2-5
D: TRBD1
size: -

CDR3: CASSPGSGGEETQYF
DNA: TGTGCCAGCTCACCCGGTAGCGGGGGAGAAGAGACCCAGTACTTC
V: TRBV18
J: TRBJ2-5
D: TRBD2
size: -

CDR3: CASSQSQGTGGIF
DNA: TGTGCCAGCAGCCAGTCCCAAGGGACAGGAGGAATCTTC
V: TRBV7-8
J: TRBJ2-1
D: TRBD1
size: -

CDR3: CASSPNTLGDGYTF
DNA: TGTGCCAGCAGCCCGAATACCCTCGGGGACGGCTACACCTTC
V: TRBV9
J: TRBJ1-2
D: -
size: -

CDR3: CAISESELASFF
DNA: TGTGCCATCAGTGAAAGTGAACTAGCATCGTTCTTC
V: TRBV10-3
J: TRBJ2-1
D: -
size: -

CDR3: CASSRKIRDRGRNYGYTF
DNA: TGTGCCAGCAGCCGAAAAATCCGGGACAGGGGCCGTAACTATGGCTACACCTTC
V: TRBV5-6
J: TRBJ1-2
D: TRBD1
size: -

CDR3: CASSQTPSGTGINQPQHF
DNA: TGTGCCAGTAGCCAAACCCCTTCCGGGACAGGGATCAATCAGCCCCAGCATTTT
V: TRBV19
J: TRBJ1-5
D: TRBD1
size: -

CDR3: CASSLVGERGYTF
DNA: TGCGCCAGCAGCTTAGTAGGGGAAAGGGGCTACACCTTC
V: TRBV5-1
J: TRBJ1-2
D: -
size: -

CDR3: CASSQESGNYGYTF
DNA: TGCGCCAGCAGCCAAGAATCAGGGAACTATGGCTACACCTTC
V: TRBV4-3
J: TRBJ1-2
D: -
size: once

CDR3: CASSEGLAGGQETQYF
DNA: TGTGCCAGCAGTGAAGGACTAGCGGGGGGTCAAGAGACCCAGTACTTC
V: TRBV2
J: TRBJ2-5
D: TRBD2
size: -

CDR3: CASRPGGSLYEQYF
DNA: TGTGCCAGCAGGCCGGGGGGGTCCCTCTACGAGCAGTACTTC
V: TRBV6-5
J: TRBJ2-7
D: TRBD2
size: once

CDR3: CASSLGGRNEQFF
DNA: TGTGCCAGCAGCTTAGGCGGGAGGAATGAGCAGTTCTTC
V: TRBV7-9
J: TRBJ2-1
D: TRBD2
size: -

CDR3: CASSVDGTNTGELFF
DNA: TGTGCCAGCAGCGTAGACGGGACGAACACCGGGGAGCTGTTTTTT
V: TRBV9
J: TRBJ2-2
D: -
size: -

CDR3: CASSSRLEEHNEQFF
DNA: TGTGCCAGCAGCTCCCGTCTGGAGGAACACAATGAGCAGTTCTTC
V: TRBV11-2
J: TRBJ2-1
D: -
size: few

CDR3: CASSPVMRQGSGELFF
DNA: TGTGCCAGCTCACCAGTTATGAGACAGGGGTCCGGGGAGCTGTTTTTT
V: TRBV18
J: TRBJ2-2
D: TRBD1
size: -

CDR3: CASSLRGGVNEQFF
DNA: TGTGCCAGCAGCTTGCGGGGGGGTGTCAATGAGCAGTTCTTC
V: TRBV5-4
J: TRBJ2-1
D: TRBD2
size: -

CDR3: CATRTDLNEKLFF
DNA: TGTGCCACTCGGACAGACTTAAATGAAAAACTGTTTTTT
V: TRBV6-1
J: TRBJ1-4
D: -
size: -